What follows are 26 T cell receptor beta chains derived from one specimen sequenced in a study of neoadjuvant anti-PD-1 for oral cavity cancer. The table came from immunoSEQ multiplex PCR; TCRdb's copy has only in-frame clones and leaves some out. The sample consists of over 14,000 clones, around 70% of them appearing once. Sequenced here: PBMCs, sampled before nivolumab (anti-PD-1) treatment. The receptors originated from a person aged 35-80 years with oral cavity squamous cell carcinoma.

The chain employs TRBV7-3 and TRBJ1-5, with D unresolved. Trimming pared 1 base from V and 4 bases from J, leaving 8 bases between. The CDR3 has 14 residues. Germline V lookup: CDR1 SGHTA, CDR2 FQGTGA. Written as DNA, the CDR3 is TGTGCCAGCAGCTTAAACAGTAATAATCAGCCCCAGCATTTT. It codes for CASSLNSNNQPQHF. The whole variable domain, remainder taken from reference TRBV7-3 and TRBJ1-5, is GAGVSQTPSNKVTEKGKYVELRCDPISGHTALYWYRQSLGQGPEFLIYFQGTGAADDSGLPNDRFFAVRPEGSVSTLKIQRTERGDSAVYLCASSLNSNNQPQHFGDGTRLSIL.

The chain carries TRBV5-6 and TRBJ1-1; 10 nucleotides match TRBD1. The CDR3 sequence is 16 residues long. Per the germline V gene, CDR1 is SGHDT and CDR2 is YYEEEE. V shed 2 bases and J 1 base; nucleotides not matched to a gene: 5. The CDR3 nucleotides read TGTGCCAGCAGCTTTCGACAGGGGGCTCGGAACACTGAAGCTTTCTTT. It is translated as CASSFRQGARNTEAFF.

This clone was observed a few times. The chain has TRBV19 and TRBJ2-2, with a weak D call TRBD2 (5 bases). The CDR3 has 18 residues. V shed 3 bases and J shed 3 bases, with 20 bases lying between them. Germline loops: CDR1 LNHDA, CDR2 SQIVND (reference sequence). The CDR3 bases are TGTGCCAGTAGTATGTATAGGTTTGGAGGACTCTACACCGGGGAGCTGTTTTTT. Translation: CASSMYRFGGLYTGELFF. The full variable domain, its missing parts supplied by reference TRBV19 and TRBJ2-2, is DGGITQSPKYLFRKEGQNVTLSCEQNLNHDAMYWYRQDPGQGLRLIYYSQIVNDFQKGDIAEGYSVSREKKESFPLTVTSAQKNPTAFYLCASSMYRFGGLYTGELFFGEGSRLTVL.

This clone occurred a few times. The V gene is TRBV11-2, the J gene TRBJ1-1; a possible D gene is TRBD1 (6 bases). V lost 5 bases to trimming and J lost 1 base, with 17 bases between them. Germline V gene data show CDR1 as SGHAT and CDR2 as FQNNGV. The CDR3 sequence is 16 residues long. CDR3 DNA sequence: TGTGCCAGCAGCCACCCCTGGGAGGGGGGGAACACTGAAGCTTTCTTT. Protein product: CASSHPWEGGNTEAFF.

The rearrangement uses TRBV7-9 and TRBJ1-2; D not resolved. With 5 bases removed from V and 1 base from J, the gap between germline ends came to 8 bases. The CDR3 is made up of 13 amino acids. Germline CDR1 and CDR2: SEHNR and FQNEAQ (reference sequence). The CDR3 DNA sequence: TGTGCCAGCAGCCCGGACTTTAACTATGGCTACACCTTC. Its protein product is CASSPDFNYGYTF. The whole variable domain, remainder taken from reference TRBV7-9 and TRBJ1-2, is DTGVSQNPRHKITKRGQNVTFRCDPISEHNRLYWYRQTLGQGPEFLTYFQNEAQLEKSRLLSDRFSAERPKGSFSTLEIQRTEQGDSAMYLCASSPDFNYGYTFGSGTRLTVV.

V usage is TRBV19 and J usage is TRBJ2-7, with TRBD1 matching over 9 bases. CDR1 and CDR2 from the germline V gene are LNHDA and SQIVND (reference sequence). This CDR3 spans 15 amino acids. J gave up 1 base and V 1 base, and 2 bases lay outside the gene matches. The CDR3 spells CASSIGTGVSYEQYF. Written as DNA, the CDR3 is TGTGCCAGTAGTATAGGGACAGGGGTATCCTACGAGCAGTACTTC.

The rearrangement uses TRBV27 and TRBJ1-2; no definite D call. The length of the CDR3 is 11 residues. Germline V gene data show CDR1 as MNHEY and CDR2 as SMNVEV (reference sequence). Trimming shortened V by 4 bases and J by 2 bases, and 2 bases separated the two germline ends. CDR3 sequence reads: CASSSNYGYTF. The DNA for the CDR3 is TGTGCCAGCAGTTCCAACTATGGCTACACCTTC.

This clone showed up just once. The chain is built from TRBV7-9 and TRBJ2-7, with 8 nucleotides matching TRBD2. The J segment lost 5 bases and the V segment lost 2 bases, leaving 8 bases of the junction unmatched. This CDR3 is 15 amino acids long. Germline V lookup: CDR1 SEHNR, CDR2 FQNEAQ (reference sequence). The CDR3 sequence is CASSLQTASGHEQYF. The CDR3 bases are TGTGCCAGCAGCTTACAGACGGCTAGCGGGCACGAGCAGTACTTC.

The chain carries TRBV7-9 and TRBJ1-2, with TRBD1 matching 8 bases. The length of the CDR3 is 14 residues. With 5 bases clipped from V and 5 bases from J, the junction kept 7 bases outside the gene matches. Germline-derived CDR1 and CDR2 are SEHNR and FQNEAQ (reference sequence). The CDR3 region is CASSPGQGGYGYTF. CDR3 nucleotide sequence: TGTGCCAGCAGCCCAGGACAGGGTGGGTATGGCTACACCTTC. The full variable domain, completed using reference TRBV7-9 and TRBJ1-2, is DTGVSQNPRHKITKRGQNVTFRCDPISEHNRLYWYRQTLGQGPEFLTYFQNEAQLEKSRLLSDRFSAERPKGSFSTLEIQRTEQGDSAMYLCASSPGQGGYGYTFGSGTRLTVV.

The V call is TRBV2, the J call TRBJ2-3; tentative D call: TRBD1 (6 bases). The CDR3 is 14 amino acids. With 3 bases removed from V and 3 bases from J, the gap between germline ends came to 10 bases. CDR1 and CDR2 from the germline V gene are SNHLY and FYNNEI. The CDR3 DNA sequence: TGTGCCAGCAGTGAGCGAGGGGGAACAGATACGCAGTATTTT. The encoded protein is CASSERGGTDTQYF.

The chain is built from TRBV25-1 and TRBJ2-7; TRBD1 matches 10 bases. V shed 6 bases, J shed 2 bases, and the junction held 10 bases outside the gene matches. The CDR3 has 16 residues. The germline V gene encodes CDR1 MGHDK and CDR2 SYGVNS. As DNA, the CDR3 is TGTGCCAGCAGGGGAACCGGGACAGGGGTGACCTACGAGCAGTACTTC. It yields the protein CASRGTGTGVTYEQYF.

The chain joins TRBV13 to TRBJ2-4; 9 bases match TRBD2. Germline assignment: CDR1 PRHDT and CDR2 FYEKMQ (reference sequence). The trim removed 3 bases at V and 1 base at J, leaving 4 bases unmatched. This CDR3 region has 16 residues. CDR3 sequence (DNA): TGTGCCAGCAGCTTCGGAACTAGCGGGGCCAAAAACATTCAGTACTTC. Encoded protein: CASSFGTSGAKNIQYF.

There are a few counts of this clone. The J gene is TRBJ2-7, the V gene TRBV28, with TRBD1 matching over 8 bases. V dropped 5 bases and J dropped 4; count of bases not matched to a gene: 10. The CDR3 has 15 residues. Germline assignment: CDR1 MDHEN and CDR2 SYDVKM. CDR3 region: CASSRIQGAGYEQYF. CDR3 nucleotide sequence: TGTGCCAGCAGTCGGATTCAGGGGGCAGGATACGAGCAGTACTTC.

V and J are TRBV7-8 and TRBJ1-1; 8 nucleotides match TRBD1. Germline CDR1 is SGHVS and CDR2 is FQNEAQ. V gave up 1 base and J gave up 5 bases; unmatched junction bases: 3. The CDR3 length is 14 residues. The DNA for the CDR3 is TGTGCCAGCAGCTTAGAAACAGGGGGTACTGAAGCTTTCTTT. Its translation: CASSLETGGTEAFF. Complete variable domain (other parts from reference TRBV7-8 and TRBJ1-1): GAGVSQSPRYKVAKRGQDVALRCDPISGHVSLFWYQQALGQGPEFLTYFQNEAQLDKSGLPSDRFFAERPEGSVSTLKIQRTQQEDSAVYLCASSLETGGTEAFFGQGTRLTVV.

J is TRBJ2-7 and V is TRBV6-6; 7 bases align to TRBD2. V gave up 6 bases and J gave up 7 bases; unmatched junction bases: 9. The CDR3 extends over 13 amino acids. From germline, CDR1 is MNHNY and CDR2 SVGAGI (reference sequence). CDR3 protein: CASRIAGGLEQYF. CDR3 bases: TGTGCCAGCAGGATAGCGGGTGGTTTAGAGCAGTACTTC.

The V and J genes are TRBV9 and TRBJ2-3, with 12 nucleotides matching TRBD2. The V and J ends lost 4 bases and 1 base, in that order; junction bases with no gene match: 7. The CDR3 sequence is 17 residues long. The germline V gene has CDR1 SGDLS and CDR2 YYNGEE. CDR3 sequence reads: CASSSSGGAYGTDTQYF. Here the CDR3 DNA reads TGTGCCAGCAGCTCTAGCGGGGGGGCTTATGGCACAGATACGCAGTATTTT.

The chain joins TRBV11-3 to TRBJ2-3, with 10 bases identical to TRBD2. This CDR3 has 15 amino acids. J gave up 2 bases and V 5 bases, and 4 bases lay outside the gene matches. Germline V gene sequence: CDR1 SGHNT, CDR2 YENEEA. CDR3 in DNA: TGTGCCAGCAGCACCACTAGCGGGGACACAGATACGCAGTATTTT. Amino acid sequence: CASSTTSGDTDTQYF.

The CDR3 nucleotides are TGTGCCAGTAGTGTCGGCTCGACCTACGAGCAGTACTTC. It translates to CASSVGSTYEQYF. The J gene is TRBJ2-7, the V gene TRBV19, with D unresolved. The CDR3 totals 13 residues. Trimming left V 5 bases short and J 2 bases short, with 10 bases between. Per the germline V gene, CDR1 is LNHDA and CDR2 is SQIVND (reference sequence). Full variable domain (outside the CDR3, taken from reference TRBV19 and TRBJ2-7): DGGITQSPKYLFRKEGQNVTLSCEQNLNHDAMYWYRQDPGQGLRLIYYSQIVNDFQKGDIAEGYSVSREKKESFPLTVTSAQKNPTAFYLCASSVGSTYEQYFGPGTRLTVT.

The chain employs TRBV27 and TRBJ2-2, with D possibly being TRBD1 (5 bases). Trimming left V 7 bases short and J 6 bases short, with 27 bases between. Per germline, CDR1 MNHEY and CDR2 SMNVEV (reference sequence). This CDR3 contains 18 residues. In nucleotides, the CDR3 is TGTGCCAGCACCCTTCTGGGGAAGGGGTTTGAATCGGCCGGGGAGCTGTTTTTT. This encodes CASTLLGKGFESAGELFF.

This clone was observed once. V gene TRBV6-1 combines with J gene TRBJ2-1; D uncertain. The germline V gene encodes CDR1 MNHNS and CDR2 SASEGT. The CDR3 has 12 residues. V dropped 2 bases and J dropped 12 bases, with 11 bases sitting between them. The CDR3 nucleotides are TGTGCCAGCAGTGAACAGTACAGTAGGCAGTTCTTC. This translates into CASSEQYSRQFF.

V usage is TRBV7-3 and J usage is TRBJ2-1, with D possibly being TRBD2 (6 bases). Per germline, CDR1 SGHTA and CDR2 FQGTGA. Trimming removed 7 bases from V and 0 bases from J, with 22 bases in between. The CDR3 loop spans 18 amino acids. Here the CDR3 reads CASNQLGVAVRSYNEQFF. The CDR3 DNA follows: TGTGCCAGCAACCAACTCGGGGTAGCGGTCCGCTCCTACAATGAGCAGTTCTTC.

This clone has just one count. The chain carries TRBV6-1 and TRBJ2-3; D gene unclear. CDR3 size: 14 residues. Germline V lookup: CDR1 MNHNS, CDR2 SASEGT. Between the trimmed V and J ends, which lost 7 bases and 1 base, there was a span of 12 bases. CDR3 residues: CASTEYSGTDTQYF. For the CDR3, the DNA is TGTGCCAGCACCGAATATTCAGGCACAGATACGCAGTATTTT.

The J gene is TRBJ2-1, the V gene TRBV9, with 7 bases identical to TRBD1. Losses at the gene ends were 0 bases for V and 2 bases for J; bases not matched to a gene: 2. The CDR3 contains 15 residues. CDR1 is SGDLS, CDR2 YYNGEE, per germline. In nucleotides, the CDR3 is TGTGCCAGCAGCGTAGACGGGACAGCCTACAATGAGCAGTTCTTC. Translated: CASSVDGTAYNEQFF.

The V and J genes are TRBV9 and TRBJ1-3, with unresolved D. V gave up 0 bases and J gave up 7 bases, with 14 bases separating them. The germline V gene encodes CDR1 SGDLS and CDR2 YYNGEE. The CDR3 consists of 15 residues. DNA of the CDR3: TGTGCCAGCAGCGTAGAGCCGGGGAGTTGGAACACCATATATTTT. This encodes CASSVEPGSWNTIYF.

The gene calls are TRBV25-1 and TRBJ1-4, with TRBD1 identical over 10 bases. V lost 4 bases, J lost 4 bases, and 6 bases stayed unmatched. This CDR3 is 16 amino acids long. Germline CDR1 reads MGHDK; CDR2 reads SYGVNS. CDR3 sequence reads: CASSGGQGTYNEKLFF. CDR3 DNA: TGTGCCAGCAGTGGGGGACAGGGGACATATAATGAAAAACTGTTTTTT.

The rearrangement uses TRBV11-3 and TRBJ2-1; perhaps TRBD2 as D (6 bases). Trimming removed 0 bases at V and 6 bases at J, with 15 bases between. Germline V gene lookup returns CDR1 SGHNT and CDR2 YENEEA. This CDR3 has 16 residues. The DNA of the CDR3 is TGTGCCAGCAGCTTAGATGGCGGGGTAGGAGGCAATGAGCAGTTCTTC. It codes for CASSLDGGVGGNEQFF. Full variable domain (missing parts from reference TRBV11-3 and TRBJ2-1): EAGVVQSPRYKIIEKKQPVAFWCNPISGHNTLYWYLQNLGQGPELLIRYENEEAVDDSQLPKDRFSAERLKGVDSTLKIQPAELGDSAVYLCASSLDGGVGGNEQFFGPGTRLTVL.